The present entry profiles one T cell receptor beta chain with its context. V lost 4 bases, J lost 1 base, and 12 bases lay in between. This CDR3 comprises 14 residues. Germline values: CDR1 SGDLS, CDR2 YYNGEE. The sample is drawn from a study of T cell changes during pregnancy in multiple sclerosis. Profiled with immunoSEQ multiplex PCR; TCRdb holds only in-frame clones, not every one. The data contain about 49,000 clones, roughly 89% of them singletons. The source of this sequence is a female donor in good health, enrolled as a control in a pregnancy study. This chain connects TRBV9 to TRBJ2-7, with D possibly TRBD1 on 5 matching bases. The material was peripheral blood, obtained after pregnancy. For the CDR3, the DNA is TGTGCCAGCAGCCCCTGGGGCGGATCCTACGAGCAGTACTTC. It codes for CASSPWGGSYEQYF.